Listed below are T cell receptor beta chains from one sample, sequenced in a study of T cells in Graves' hyperthyroidism and ophthalmopathy. TCRdb redid the calling of the multiplex PCR reads with MiXCR, one entry per CDR3 protein. The data show more than 650,000 distinct CDR3 sequences, 14% seen once. Sequences were obtained from blood. The receptors shown here come from a woman between 18 and 30 years old with Graves' hyperthyroidism. The CDR3 runs from the conserved cysteine through the conserved F or W. The order of the fields is V gene, clone size, J gene, D gene, CDR3 protein, CDR3 DNA. D genes are given only for firm matches. The size of a clone is reported for some rows only, either as once, few or many, or as a class for expanded clones.

>TRBV28|many|TRBJ2-7|TRBD2
CASRSSLAGLYEQYF
TGTGCCAGCAGGTCGTCACTAGCGGGCCTTTACGAGCAGTACTTC
>TRBV28|few|TRBJ1-3|NA
CASSLARDASSGNTIYF
TGTGCCAGCAGTTTGGCCCGGGACGCGAGCTCTGGAAACACCATATATTTT
>TRBV9|few|TRBJ2-1|TRBD1
CASSGGTGWGEQFF
TGTGCCAGCAGCGGCGGGACAGGGTGGGGTGAGCAGTTCTTC
>TRBV5-6|NA|TRBJ1-1|TRBD1
CANSPGQGGTEAFF
TGTGCCAACAGCCCCGGACAGGGTGGCACTGAAGCTTTCTTT
>TRBV7-8|many|TRBJ2-1|TRBD2
CASSLYSGVRGEQFF
TGTGCCAGCAGCCTCTATAGCGGGGTCAGAGGAGAGCAGTTCTTC
>TRBV4-1|NA|TRBJ2-1|TRBD1
CASSHLPLTTGKTNNEQFF
TGCGCCAGCAGCCATCTCCCCTTGACGACAGGGAAAACGAACAATGAGCAGTTCTTC
>TRBV3-1|NA|TRBJ2-5|TRBD1
CASSSNRGDLLQETQYF
TGTGCCAGCAGTTCGAACAGGGGGGACCTACTCCAAGAGACCCAGTACTTC
>TRBV4-2|few|TRBJ2-2|TRBD1
CASRDSTPGELVF
TGTGCCAGCCGGGACAGTACACCCGGGGAGCTGGTTTTT
>TRBV7-9|few|TRBJ1-2|NA
CASSPSLRGANYGYTF
TGTGCCAGCAGCCCTTCGTTGAGGGGAGCTAACTATGGCTACACCTTC
>TRBV12-3/TRBV12-4|many|TRBJ2-5|TRBD1
CASRPRADRGETQYF
TGTGCCAGCAGGCCGCGGGCTGACAGGGGAGAGACCCAGTACTTC
>TRBV7-9|many|TRBJ2-7|NA
CASSAGILGEQYF
TGTGCCAGCAGCGCCGGGATCCTCGGCGAGCAGTACTTC
>TRBV2|few|TRBJ1-1|NA
CASSRPENTEAFF
TGTGCCAGCAGTCGTCCAGAGAACACTGAAGCTTTCTTT
>TRBV5-1|NA|TRBJ2-3|TRBD2
CASSFVAGAPWGTDTQYF
TGCGCCAGCAGCTTTGTAGCGGGAGCTCCTTGGGGCACAGATACGCAGTATTTT
>TRBV12-3/TRBV12-4|many|TRBJ1-1|NA
CASSLRSQNTEAFF
TGTGCCAGCAGTTTACGGTCCCAGAACACTGAAGCTTTCTTT
>TRBV7-9|many|TRBJ2-1|NA
CASSSDGREQFF
TGTGCCAGCAGCTCCGACGGGCGTGAGCAGTTCTTC
>TRBV2|few|TRBJ1-4|NA
CASTNKHRGETLFF
TGTGCCAGCACCAACAAGCACCGAGGGGAAACACTGTTTTTT